These T cell receptor beta chains were read from a single sample in a study of Graves' ophthalmopathy and Graves' hyperthyroidism. TCRdb ran MiXCR on the multiplex PCR reads and lists one entry per CDR3 protein. The table has under 350,000 distinct CDR3 sequences, 15% to 20% seen once. Sequenced: peripheral blood. The origin of the receptors is an adult man with Graves' ophthalmopathy. Both conserved end residues are part of each CDR3. D genes are given only for firm matches. Size tells how often a clone was seen (once, few, many) or the class of an expanded clone, and some rows leave it out.

TRBJ2-7 many TRBD1 TRBV29-1 TGCAGCGGGGGACAGGGGGCCGCCTACGAGCAGTACTTC CSGGQGAAYEQYF
TRBJ1-2 many TRBD1 TRBV12-3/TRBV12-4 TGTGCCAGCAAAACAGGGGGCGCGTCTGGCTACACCTTC CASKTGGASGYTF
TRBJ1-2 many TRBD1 TRBV7-2 TGTGCCAGCAGCTTGGGACAGCTTTATGGCTACACCTTC CASSLGQLYGYTF
TRBJ1-5 many - TRBV28 TGTGCCAGCAGTTTATTCCCTTCCGTTAATAGCAATCAGCCCCAGCATTTT CASSLFPSVNSNQPQHF
TRBJ2-7 many TRBD2 TRBV28 TGTGCCAGCAGTTCCCCGGGACTAGTCTACGAGCAGTACTTC CASSSPGLVYEQYF
TRBJ2-7 many TRBD1 TRBV12-3/TRBV12-4 TGTGCCAGCAGTCTAGCCACAGGGGCCTACGAGCAGTACTTC CASSLATGAYEQYF
TRBJ2-7 many - TRBV7-9 TGTGCCAGCAGCTCGCTAGCGAACTCCTACGAGCAGTACTTC CASSSLANSYEQYF
TRBJ2-7 many - TRBV6-5 TGTGCCAGCAGTACTCTCCGGGACAACTCCTACGAGCAGTACTTC CASSTLRDNSYEQYF
TRBJ2-7 many - TRBV11-2 TGTGCCAGCAGCTTCCAGGTAGAGGGCTACGAGCAGTACTTC CASSFQVEGYEQYF
TRBJ2-1 many - TRBV6-5 TGTGCCAGCAGTTACTCGAGCCGGCACAATGAGCAGTTCTTC CASSYSSRHNEQFF
TRBJ1-2 - - TRBV10-3 TGTGCCATCAGCCGCGTTGATCGGGGGGTAGACTATGGCTACACCTTC CAISRVDRGVDYGYTF
TRBJ2-7 many TRBD2 TRBV9 TGTGCCAGCAGCATCCGTGACGGGGGGGCCGCGCAGTACTTC CASSIRDGGAAQYF
TRBJ1-1 many - TRBV6-2/TRBV6-3 TGTGCCAGCAGTTACGAGAACACTGAAGCTTTCTTT CASSYENTEAFF
TRBJ1-6 many - TRBV5-4 TGTGCCAGCAGCTTGATGGAATCACCCCTCCACTTT CASSLMESPLHF
TRBJ1-6 many - TRBV5-1 TGCGCCAGCAGCTTGGAAGAGGGTTCCTATAATTCACCCCTCCACTTT CASSLEEGSYNSPLHF
TRBJ2-5 many - TRBV6-2/TRBV6-3 TGTGCCAGCAGTTACGGGGCAGGGTTTCAGACCCAGTACTTC CASSYGAGFQTQYF
TRBJ2-2 many TRBD1 TRBV12-5 TGTGCTAGTGGTTTGGTCTGGACAGGGGGCACCGGGGAGCTGTTTTTT CASGLVWTGGTGELFF
TRBJ2-1 - - TRBV30 TGTGCCTGGAATCGGGACACAAGGCACAATGAGCAGTTCTTC CAWNRDTRHNEQFF
TRBJ2-7 many TRBD2 TRBV3-1 TGTGCCAGCAGCCGTGATAGCGGGTACTACGAGCAGTACTTC CASSRDSGYYEQYF
TRBJ2-2 few - TRBV9 TGTGCCAGCAGCGATAGACAGTTGTCCGGGGAGCTGTTTTTT CASSDRQLSGELFF
TRBJ2-5 many - TRBV20-1 TGCAGTGCTAGAGATTTAGAGACCCAGTACTTC CSARDLETQYF
TRBJ2-7 - - TRBV6-2/TRBV6-3 TGTGCCAGTGGGGGCCATAATCTCTACGAGCAGTACTTC CASGGHNLYEQYF
TRBJ2-7 many - TRBV2 TGTGCCAGCACTTTTATGTGGGGAACCAGCGAGCAGTACTTC CASTFMWGTSEQYF
TRBJ2-7 many TRBD1 TRBV7-2 TGTGCCAGCAGAAAAGGTCGGGACAGGGGAGATGAGCAGTACTTC CASRKGRDRGDEQYF
TRBJ1-1 many - TRBV6-1 TGTGCCAGCAGTGAGTGGACAGCAAACACTGAAGCTTTCTTT CASSEWTANTEAFF
TRBJ1-1 many - TRBV29-1 TGCAGCGTTGTCCTACAGCGGAGCGGTGTTGAAGCTTTCTTT CSVVLQRSGVEAFF
TRBJ1-2 many - TRBV29-1 TGCAGCGTTGAAACGTGGAAGGACTATGGCTACACCTTC CSVETWKDYGYTF
TRBJ2-7 many - TRBV6-5 TGTGCCAGCAAGACCTCGCGGGACTCCTACGAGCAGTACTTC CASKTSRDSYEQYF
TRBJ1-2 many - TRBV30 TGTGCCTGGAACGAGCGTTCCTATGGCTACACCTTC CAWNERSYGYTF
TRBJ1-2 many - TRBV30 TGTGCCTGGAGCTCGGACAGCAGCTATGGCTACACCTTC CAWSSDSSYGYTF
TRBJ2-5 - - TRBV28 TGTGCCAGCAGTTTATCCCCCACTCGGACCTTGAAGTACTTC CASSLSPTRTLKYF
TRBJ2-7 many - TRBV27 TGTGCCAGCAGTAACAGGGATTTTTTGCACGAGCAGTACTTC CASSNRDFLHEQYF
TRBJ2-5 once - TRBV12-3/TRBV12-4 TGTGCCAGCAGTTTCCCCGGGGGTGGCCCGGGCGGAGAGACCCAGTACTTC CASSFPGGGPGGETQYF
TRBJ1-5 many TRBD1 TRBV19 TGTGCCAGTAGTAAGGTTAGGGGGACAGGGACCAGCAATCAGCCCCAGCATTTT CASSKVRGTGTSNQPQHF
TRBJ1-5 many TRBD1 TRBV10-3 TGTGCCACCCGCGCCGACAGGGATAATCAGCCCCAGCATTTT CATRADRDNQPQHF
TRBJ2-5 many - TRBV7-3 TGTGCCAGCAGCCCAGGCCTGTCCGGGGCCCAGTACTTC CASSPGLSGAQYF
TRBJ2-7 many TRBD2 TRBV20-1 TGCAGTGCTAGAGATCAGAGGACTAGCGGGGGGAACTTC CSARDQRTSGGNF
TRBJ2-5 many TRBD2 TRBV12-3/TRBV12-4 TGTGCCAGCAGCCCTAGCGGCGAGACCCAGTACTTC CASSPSGETQYF
TRBJ2-7 many - TRBV20-1 TGCAGTGCTAGACCGCAACAGCGGGCCTTTTCCTACGAGCAGTACTTC CSARPQQRAFSYEQYF
TRBJ1-3 many - TRBV5-5 TGTGCCAGCAGCTTCGTGCTCAGGGATGGAAACACCATATATTTT CASSFVLRDGNTIYF
TRBJ1-3 many - TRBV2 TGTGCCAGCAGTGATCGGACGGGCGTCTCTGGAAACACCATATATTTT CASSDRTGVSGNTIYF
TRBJ1-1 many - TRBV6-5 TGTGCCAGCAGTTATACGGACAGAAACACTGAAGCTTTCTTT CASSYTDRNTEAFF
TRBJ2-7 - TRBD1 TRBV12-3/TRBV12-4 TGTGCCAGCAGCCCCCGAACCGGGACAGGGCCCTCCGAGCAGTACTTC CASSPRTGTGPSEQYF
TRBJ2-5 many - TRBV6-1 TGTGCCAGCAGGAAAGAGACCCAGTACTTC CASRKETQYF
TRBJ2-2 many - TRBV12-3/TRBV12-4 TGTGCCAGCAGTTCCCGGCAGGGGAACACCGGGGAGCTGTTTTTT CASSSRQGNTGELFF
TRBJ2-7 many TRBD2 TRBV6-2/TRBV6-3 TGTGCCAGCAGAAATAGCGGGGCCGTTACCTACGAGCAGTACTTC CASRNSGAVTYEQYF
TRBJ2-5 many TRBD2 TRBV6-1 TGTGCCAGCACCGAGCAACTAGCGGGAGGGCTTTCGGGAGAGACCCAGTACTTC CASTEQLAGGLSGETQYF
TRBJ2-5 - - TRBV2 TGTGCCGGTAGATGGGGGGAGACCCAGTACTTC CAGRWGETQYF
TRBJ1-6 many - TRBV19 TGTGCCAGTAGTTCGTCGATGGGACGGGGCCCACCCCTCCACTTT CASSSSMGRGPPLHF
TRBJ1-1 few - TRBV6-2/TRBV6-3 TGTGCCAGCAGTGAGTTTATTGGTGAAGCTTTCTTT CASSEFIGEAFF
TRBJ1-5 - - TRBV27 TGTGCCAGCAGAAGGGAGGGGGGCAATCAGCCCCAGCATTTT CASRREGGNQPQHF
TRBJ2-5 - TRBD1 TRBV15 TGTGCCACCAGCGTTACAGGGGGCTTGGAGACCCAGTACTTC CATSVTGGLETQYF
TRBJ2-7 - TRBD2 TRBV27 TGTGCCAGCAGCACACTAGCGGGGCTCTACGAGCAGTACTTC CASSTLAGLYEQYF
TRBJ2-5 many - TRBV20-1 TGCAATGCCTTCAGGGGTGGGGAGACCCAGTACTTC CNAFRGGETQYF
TRBJ2-5 many TRBD2 TRBV11-2 TGTGCCAGCAGCCCCGGACTAGCGGCGACCCAGTACTTC CASSPGLAATQYF
TRBJ2-5 many TRBD2 TRBV5-1 TGCGCCAGCAGCTCGACAGAACCGGGACTAGTTGTAGGGGAGACCCAGTACTTC CASSSTEPGLVVGETQYF
TRBJ1-6 many - TRBV6-2/TRBV6-3 TGTGCCAGCAGTTCCCCACCGGGGGCTCTCTCCTATAATTCACCCCTCCACTTT CASSSPPGALSYNSPLHF
TRBJ2-7 many - TRBV12-3/TRBV12-4 TGTGCCAGCAGCGTCGGAAAGCGGAGTTACGAGCAGTACTTC CASSVGKRSYEQYF
TRBJ2-7 - - TRBV12-3/TRBV12-4 TGTGCCAGCAGATCCGGGACATACACCTACGAGCAGTACTTC CASRSGTYTYEQYF